Below, 28 T cell receptor beta chains from the same sample are listed, as sequenced in a study of blood T cell repertoires in COVID-19. The method was immunoSEQ multiplex PCR; TCRdb's version includes in-frame clones alone and lacks a portion of them. The sample holds some 300,000 clones, 89% seen once. Input material: PBMCs or T cells enriched from blood (not recorded which). Receptors originate from a woman in her forties or fifties who had been exposed to COVID-19.

The J gene is TRBJ2-3, the V gene TRBV4-1, with D possibly being TRBD2 (8 bases). This CDR3 is built from 16 residues. Per the germline V gene, CDR1 is MGHRA and CDR2 is YSYEKL. V lost 4 bases, J lost 3 bases, and 17 bases lay in between. CDR3 sequence: CASSPTGGGGTDTQYF. CDR3 nucleotide sequence: TGCGCCAGCAGCCCCACGGGAGGGGGCGGTACAGATACGCAGTATTTT.

This clone was counted a single time. The rearrangement joins TRBV13 to TRBJ2-7; D is perhaps TRBD1 (6 bases). Germline CDR1 and CDR2: PRHDT and FYEKMQ (reference sequence). Trimming took off 5 bases at V and 3 bases at J, with 14 bases between the two ends. The CDR3 runs to 14 residues. The CDR3 nucleotides read TGTGCCAGCAGCCCCATCCCAGGGGTCTACGAGCAGTACTTC. Its translation is CASSPIPGVYEQYF.

This clone was detected only a few times. The V call is TRBV3-1 (or the pseudogene TRBV3-2), the J call TRBJ1-2; 11 nucleotides match TRBD1. The V gene end was trimmed by 4 bases and the J gene end by 4 bases; junction bases not matched to a gene: 5. Germline V gene sequence: CDR1 LGHDT, CDR2 YNNKEL (reference sequence). The CDR3 consists of 15 residues. The CDR3 spells CASSPRTGGTYGYTF. Written as DNA, the CDR3 is TGTGCCAGCAGCCCCCGGACAGGGGGCACCTATGGCTACACCTTC.

The V gene is TRBV4-1, the J gene TRBJ1-5; a weak D match, TRBD1 (6 bases). The CDR3 is 15 amino acids. CDR1 MGHRA and CDR2 YSYEKL come from the germline V gene. The V end lost 1 base, the J end lost 5 bases, and 12 bases lay between the germline ends. The CDR3 loop is CASSQGGQAHQPQHF. In DNA form, the CDR3 reads TGCGCCAGCAGCCAAGGGGGGCAGGCACATCAGCCCCAGCATTTT.

The chain uses TRBV18 and TRBJ1-5; D gene ambiguous. CDR3 size: 12 residues. CDR1 and CDR2 (germline): KGHSH, LQKENI. V was shortened by 3 bases and J by 7 bases, with 7 bases between the two germline ends. Here the CDR3 reads CASSPPQQPQHF. In DNA form, the CDR3 reads TGTGCCAGCTCACCTCCCCAGCAGCCCCAGCATTTT.

The chain couples TRBV2 to TRBJ1-6; perhaps TRBD1 as D (6 bases). CDR1 is SNHLY and CDR2 is FYNNEI in the germline V gene. V was pared by 3 bases and J by 7 bases, with 13 bases between. The CDR3 sequence is 15 residues long. This CDR3 is CASSDQGLRNSPLHF. The CDR3 DNA reads as TGTGCCAGCAGTGATCAGGGGTTGCGGAATTCACCCCTCCACTTT.

V gene TRBV19 combines with J gene TRBJ1-3, with unresolved D. The V end lost 3 bases, the J end lost 0 bases, and 6 bases lay between the germline ends. Germline assignment: CDR1 LNHDA and CDR2 SQIVND (reference sequence). The CDR3 extends over 14 amino acids. The CDR3 nucleotides read TGTGCCAGTAGTATCGAGAGCTCTGGAAACACCATATATTTT. This codes for CASSIESSGNTIYF. Based on the CDR3 plus reference TRBV19 and TRBJ1-3, the full variable domain is DGGITQSPKYLFRKEGQNVTLSCEQNLNHDAMYWYRQDPGQGLRLIYYSQIVNDFQKGDIAEGYSVSREKKESFPLTVTSAQKNPTAFYLCASSIESSGNTIYFGEGSWLTVV.

The J gene is TRBJ1-1, the V gene TRBV20-1; D gene ambiguous. The germline gives CDR1 DFQATT, CDR2 SNEGSKA (reference sequence). V was pared by 7 bases and J by 7 bases, with 13 bases between. The length of the CDR3 is 11 residues. CDR3 sequence (DNA): TGCAGTGGGACGCAAGGAGGTGAAGCTTTCTTT. Translation: CSGTQGGEAFF.

This clone was counted once. The chain couples TRBV5-1 to TRBJ1-2; tentative D call: TRBD1 (5 bases). CDR3 length: 14 residues. The germline V gene has CDR1 SGHRS and CDR2 YFSETQ. V was cut by 0 bases and J by 4 bases, with 10 bases left in between. CDR3 sequence: CASSLDPGIYGYTF. The CDR3 DNA reads as TGCGCCAGCAGCTTGGATCCAGGGATCTATGGCTACACCTTC.

V and J are TRBV11-2 and TRBJ1-6; D ambiguous. The V and J ends lost 5 bases and 8 bases respectively, with 19 bases between them. The CDR3 length is 16 residues. Per germline, CDR1 SGHAT and CDR2 FQNNGV. Written as DNA, the CDR3 is TGTGCCAGCAGCCGCCCGGAGAGGGCATTGGATTCACCCCTCCACTTT. It translates to CASSRPERALDSPLHF.

This clone was counted once. V gene TRBV19 combines with J gene TRBJ1-2; 7 nucleotides agree with TRBD1. The germline gives CDR1 LNHDA, CDR2 SQIVND (reference sequence). V was clipped by 5 bases and J by 2 bases; unmatched bases: 5. The CDR3 runs 14 residues. For the CDR3, the DNA is TGTGCCAGTAGTGCCCCGGGACAGAACTATGGCTACACCTTC. The encoded protein is CASSAPGQNYGYTF.

The rearrangement uses TRBV5-8 and TRBJ2-1, with TRBD1 identical over 8 bases. The CDR3 contains 16 residues. V trimming: 6 bases; J trimming: 1 base; junction bases outside the gene matches: 9. Germline V gives CDR1 SGHTS, CDR2 YDEGEE. In nucleotides, the CDR3 is TGTGCCAGCATCCTGCCCGGGACAGGTTCCTACAATGAGCAGTTCTTC. Translating it yields CASILPGTGSYNEQFF.

The rearrangement uses TRBV5-8 and TRBJ2-7, with TRBD2 as a possible D gene (5 bases). Trimming pared 1 base from V and 6 bases from J, leaving 14 bases between. Germline assignment: CDR1 SGHTS and CDR2 YDEGEE. The CDR3 is 14 residues long. The CDR3 reads CASSLYPGSGEQYF. CDR3 nucleotide sequence: TGTGCCAGCAGCTTGTATCCGGGGTCGGGCGAGCAGTACTTC.

This chain connects TRBV6-4 to TRBJ2-3; 9 positions agree with TRBD2. CDR1 and CDR2 (germline): MRHNA, SNTAGT. V lost 6 bases and J lost 5; bases outside the gene matches: 9. The CDR3 runs to 15 residues. CDR3 DNA sequence: TGTGCCAGCAGCTCAGAAGGTAGCGGGGGAGATACGCAGTATTTT. Translation gives CASSSEGSGGDTQYF.

J is TRBJ2-3 and V is TRBV7-2, with D possibly TRBD1 on 6 matching bases. Germline V gene sequence: CDR1 SGHTA, CDR2 FQGNSA. Trimming stripped 2 bases from V and 8 bases from J, with 14 bases between. The CDR3 spans 14 residues. CDR3: CASSLSRDTVTQYF. CDR3 nucleotide sequence: TGTGCCAGCAGCTTAAGCCGGGACACTGTTACGCAGTATTTT. Full variable domain (remainder filled in from reference TRBV7-2 and TRBJ2-3): GAGVSQSPSNKVTEKGKDVELRCDPISGHTALYWYRQSLGQGLEFLIYFQGNSAPDKSGLPSDRFSAERTGGSVSTLTIQRTQQEDSAVYLCASSLSRDTVTQYFGPGTRLTVL.

The chain has TRBV28 and TRBJ1-2, with TRBD1 matching over 10 bases. Germline-derived CDR1 and CDR2 are MDHEN and SYDVKM. V shed 9 bases, J shed 8 bases, and the junction held 9 bases outside the gene matches. CDR3 length equals 13 residues. CDR3 sequence (DNA): TGTGCCAGTGCCGGGACAGGGGTTGGGGGCTACACCTTC. This encodes CASAGTGVGGYTF.

The V and J genes are TRBV3-1 (or the pseudogene TRBV3-2) and TRBJ1-2; weak D call: TRBD1 (6 bases). V was shortened by 0 bases and J by 2 bases, with 13 bases between the two germline ends. Germline V lookup: CDR1 LGHDT, CDR2 YNNKEL (reference sequence). The length of the CDR3 is 16 residues. CDR3 protein: CASSQDRAGANYGYTF. The CDR3 DNA reads TGTGCCAGCAGCCAAGACCGGGCAGGGGCAAACTATGGCTACACCTTC.

Only one count was recorded for this clone. The chain links TRBV28 to TRBJ2-7; 8 nucleotides align to TRBD2. V was clipped by 6 bases and J by 7 bases; unmatched bases: 14. The CDR3 is 15 residues long. Germline CDR1 is MDHEN and CDR2 is SYDVKM. The CDR3 is CASSSGVVAGSEQYF. The CDR3 nucleotides are TGTGCCAGCAGCTCCGGGGTGGTAGCGGGATCAGAGCAGTACTTC. Looking up the rest from reference TRBV28 and TRBJ2-7 gives the full variable domain: DVKVTQSSRYLVKRTGEKVFLECVQDMDHENMFWYRQDPGLGLRLIYFSYDVKMKEKGDIPEGYSVSREKKERFSLILESASTNQTSMYLCASSSGVVAGSEQYFGPGTRLTVT.

The gene calls are TRBV2 and TRBJ1-5, with D possibly being TRBD1 (6 bases). Between the trimmed V and J ends, which lost 3 bases and 7 bases, there was a span of 16 bases. CDR1 and CDR2 from the germline V gene are SNHLY and FYNNEI. This CDR3 is 15 amino acids long. CDR3 in DNA: TGTGCCAGCAGTGAGGGGGCGGTGAGGGACCAGCCCCAGCATTTT. Protein sequence: CASSEGAVRDQPQHF.

Only a few counts were recorded for this clone. The V and J genes are TRBV27 and TRBJ1-1; 8 nucleotides line up with TRBD1. CDR3 length: 16 amino acids. The ends lost 4 bases at V and 0 bases at J; junction bases unmatched: 7. Germline loops: CDR1 MNHEY, CDR2 SMNVEV (reference sequence). In DNA, the CDR3 is TGTGCCAGCAGTTCGTTAACGGGACAGGTGAACACTGAAGCTTTCTTT. It translates to CASSSLTGQVNTEAFF.

This clone was seen once. The chain links TRBV5-4 to TRBJ2-2, with 7 bases that match TRBD2. From germline, CDR1 is SGHNT and CDR2 YYREEE (reference sequence). The CDR3 length is 15 residues. V was pared by 0 bases and J by 7 bases, with 6 bases of the junction left unmatched. CDR3 coding DNA: TGTGCCAGCAGCTTGGTGTCAGGGAGGGACGGGGAGCTGTTTTTT. Its translation: CASSLVSGRDGELFF. The whole variable domain, remainder taken from reference TRBV5-4 and TRBJ2-2, is ETGVTQSPTHLIKTRGQQVTLRCSSQSGHNTVSWYQQALGQGPQFIFQYYREEENGRGNFPPRFSGLQFPNYSSELNVNALELDDSALYLCASSLVSGRDGELFFGEGSRLTVL.

The genes are TRBV3-1 (or the pseudogene TRBV3-2) and TRBJ2-1, with D possibly being TRBD1 (5 bases). This CDR3 is 14 amino acids long. Germline loops: CDR1 LGHDT, CDR2 YNNKEL (reference sequence). The V gene lost 4 bases and the J gene lost 10 bases, with 17 bases spanning the gap. CDR3 sequence reads: CASSRSPGNPEQFF. The CDR3 region has the DNA TGTGCCAGCAGCCGTAGCCCAGGGAACCCGGAGCAGTTCTTC.

This chain joins TRBV18 and TRBJ1-5; no firm D call. V lost 5 bases to trimming and J lost 0 bases, with 8 bases between them. Germline V gene lookup returns CDR1 KGHSH and CDR2 LQKENI. The CDR3 contains 14 residues. The CDR3 reads CASSESDSNQPQHF. The CDR3 DNA reads TGTGCCAGCTCAGAATCAGATAGCAATCAGCCCCAGCATTTT. Full variable domain (missing parts from reference TRBV18 and TRBJ1-5): NAGVMQNPRHLVRRRGQEARLRCSPMKGHSHVYWYRQLPEEGLKFMVYLQKENIIDESGMPKERFSAEFPKEGPSILRIQQVVRGDSAAYFCASSESDSNQPQHFGDGTRLSIL.

V is TRBV18 and J is TRBJ2-6; D is undetermined. CDR3 size: 16 residues. Between the trimmed V and J ends, which lost 5 bases and 4 bases, there was a span of 15 bases. CDR1 and CDR2 (germline): KGHSH, LQKENI. The CDR3 DNA reads as TGTGCCAGCTCATCCTTACAGCTCGCCGGGGCCAACGTCCTGACTTTC. Amino acids: CASSSLQLAGANVLTF.

The chain combines TRBV10-1 with TRBJ1-5; 11 bases fit TRBD1. V was clipped by 6 bases and J by 1 base; unmatched bases: 11. The CDR3 length is 18 residues. The V gene's germline CDR1 is WNHNN and CDR2 SYGVQD (reference sequence). This CDR3 is CASSLAGQGDASNQPQHF. Here the CDR3 DNA reads TGCGCCAGCAGCTTAGCGGGACAGGGGGACGCAAGCAATCAGCCCCAGCATTTT.

The chain employs TRBV11-2 and TRBJ2-2, with D possibly TRBD1 on 6 matching bases. The CDR3 sequence is 16 residues long. Trimming removed 4 bases at V and 6 bases at J, with 18 bases between. Looked up from germline, CDR1 is SGHAT and CDR2 is FQNNGV. CDR3 in amino acids: CASSSQGLNVAGELFF. CDR3 in DNA: TGTGCCAGCAGCTCCCAGGGGTTGAACGTAGCCGGGGAGCTGTTTTTT.

The chain's CDR3 is CASSLVYAEPQHF. CDR3 bases: TGTGCCAGCAGCTTAGTTTACGCGGAGCCCCAGCATTTT. This chain links TRBV7-2 with TRBJ1-5, with unresolved D. CDR1 is SGHTA, CDR2 FQGNSA, per germline. V was cut by 1 base and J by 8 bases, with 9 bases left in between. The CDR3 sequence is 13 residues long. Combining the CDR3 with reference TRBV7-2 and TRBJ1-5 gives the whole variable domain GAGVSQSPSNKVTEKGKDVELRCDPISGHTALYWYRQSLGQGLEFLIYFQGNSAPDKSGLPSDRFSAERTGGSVSTLTIQRTQQEDSAVYLCASSLVYAEPQHFGDGTRLSIL.

The rearrangement links TRBV28 to TRBJ2-1; a possible D gene is TRBD1 (6 bases). CDR3 length: 14 residues. The germline V and J ends were trimmed by 7 bases and 5 bases, with 15 bases remaining between them. The V gene's germline CDR1 is MDHEN and CDR2 SYDVKM. This CDR3 reads CASNNWDNHNEQFF. The CDR3 coding sequence is TGTGCCAGCAACAATTGGGACAACCACAATGAGCAGTTCTTC.